The 22 T cell receptor beta chains given below trace back to one sample, sequenced in a study of blood T cell repertoires in COVID-19. The data were produced by immunoSEQ multiplex PCR, yet TCRdb's version contains in-frame clones alone and is incomplete. The sample has 95,000 to 100,000 clones, around 80% seen once. Sequencing used peripheral blood. The source of these receptors is a man between 65 and 80 years old with acute or convalescent COVID-19.

This chain connects TRBV29-1 to TRBJ1-5; no reliable D call. Trimming shortened V by 7 bases and J by 6 bases, and 13 bases separated the two germline ends. This CDR3 is 12 amino acids long. The germline V gene encodes CDR1 SQVTM and CDR2 ANQGSEA. The CDR3 spells CSARDTAQPQHF. The CDR3 DNA reads TGCAGCGCCCGAGACACTGCTCAGCCCCAGCATTTT.

The rearrangement uses TRBV5-4 and TRBJ2-7, with a possible D match to TRBD2 (6 bases). In germline, CDR1 is SGHNT, CDR2 YYREEE (reference sequence). The CDR3 is made up of 14 amino acids. V dropped 4 bases and J dropped 0 bases, with 11 bases sitting between them. The CDR3 bases are TGTGCCAGCAGCCGGTACGGGGGCTCCTACGAGCAGTACTTC. Its protein product is CASSRYGGSYEQYF.

The chain joins TRBV19 to TRBJ2-1, with D perhaps matching TRBD2 (6 bases). V shed 0 bases and J shed 5 bases, with 11 bases lying between them. CDR3 length equals 15 residues. Germline loops: CDR1 LNHDA, CDR2 SQIVND (reference sequence). The CDR3 region has the DNA TGTGCCAGTAGTATAGATTCAGCGGGTGACAATGAGCAGTTCTTC. It yields the protein CASSIDSAGDNEQFF.

The chain recombines TRBV5-4 with TRBJ2-1, with 8 nucleotides matching TRBD2. In germline, CDR1 is SGHNT, CDR2 YYREEE (reference sequence). V shed 0 bases and J 4 bases; nucleotides not matched to a gene: 3. CDR3 size: 15 residues. The CDR3 nucleotides are TGTGCCAGCAGCTTGGCCGCTAGCGGGTACAATGAGCAGTTCTTC. Amino acids: CASSLAASGYNEQFF.

This chain links TRBV7-8 with TRBJ2-1, with D tentatively TRBD2 (6 bases). The germline V gene encodes CDR1 SGHVS and CDR2 FQNEAQ. The CDR3 spans 16 residues. The germline V and J ends were trimmed by 5 bases and 4 bases, with 18 bases remaining between them. This CDR3 is CASSQDRGVMYNEQFF. The CDR3 coding sequence is TGTGCCAGCAGCCAAGACCGCGGGGTGATGTACAATGAGCAGTTCTTC.

In this sample, this clone turned up once. The chain links TRBV14 to TRBJ1-3; D call uncertain. The germline V gene has CDR1 SGHDN and CDR2 FVKESK. The CDR3 has 15 amino acids. Trimming cost V 1 base and J 1 base, with 8 bases left between them. The CDR3: CASSQGPSSGNTIYF. In nucleotides, the CDR3 is TGTGCCAGCAGCCAAGGTCCTTCGTCTGGAAACACCATATATTTT.

Only one count was recorded for this clone. The chain carries TRBV30 and TRBJ2-7, with a possible D match to TRBD1 (5 bases). CDR1 and CDR2 (germline): GTSNPN, SVGIG (reference sequence). The CDR3 loop spans 12 amino acids. V shed 1 base and J shed 5 bases, with 9 bases lying between them. CDR3 loop: CAWSEGNHEQYF. The CDR3 region has the DNA TGTGCCTGGAGTGAGGGGAACCACGAGCAGTACTTC.

The chain combines TRBV19 with TRBJ1-3, with 7 bases identical to TRBD1. The V gene's germline CDR1 is LNHDA and CDR2 SQIVND (reference sequence). V was pared by 6 bases and J by 2 bases, with 4 bases of the junction left unmatched. CDR3 length: 14 amino acids. The CDR3 protein is CASSQTGTGNTIYF. CDR3 DNA sequence: TGTGCCAGTAGCCAGACAGGGACTGGAAACACCATATATTTT.

This clone was counted between two and nine times. The genes are TRBV18 and TRBJ1-2; D unresolved. CDR1 and CDR2 (germline): KGHSH, LQKENI. This CDR3 is built from 14 residues. Deletions cut 2 bases from V and 2 bases from J, with 9 bases between. The DNA of the CDR3 is TGTGCCAGCTCACCAGTGGGCAGAAACTATGGCTACACCTTC. It encodes CASSPVGRNYGYTF.

The chain recombines TRBV3-1 (or the pseudogene TRBV3-2) with TRBJ2-3, with 7 positions matching TRBD2. V was pared by 2 bases and J by 2 bases, with 13 bases of the junction left unmatched. CDR1 is LGHDT and CDR2 is YNNKEL in the germline V gene (reference sequence). The CDR3 runs to 18 residues. In DNA, the CDR3 is TGTGCCAGCAGCCAAAATTTAGGGAGGGCCGGGTACACAGATACGCAGTATTTT. It encodes CASSQNLGRAGYTDTQYF.

The rearrangement uses TRBV5-1 and TRBJ2-1, with 8 bases that match TRBD1. Germline values: CDR1 SGHRS, CDR2 YFSETQ. V trimming: 4 bases; J trimming: 0 bases; junction bases outside the gene matches: 6. The CDR3 loop spans 16 amino acids. The CDR3 DNA is TGCGCCAGCAGCCCCACAGGGGGTTTCTCCTACAATGAGCAGTTCTTC. Its translation: CASSPTGGFSYNEQFF. Full variable domain (remainder filled in from reference TRBV5-1 and TRBJ2-1): KAGVTQTPRYLIKTRGQQVTLSCSPISGHRSVSWYQQTPGQGLQFLFEYFSETQRNKGNFPGRFSGRQFSNSRSEMNVSTLELGDSALYLCASSPTGGFSYNEQFFGPGTRLTVL.

This sequence joins TRBV30 and TRBJ1-5; the D gene is possibly TRBD1 (6 bases). The V gene's germline CDR1 is GTSNPN and CDR2 SVGIG (reference sequence). The CDR3 totals 13 residues. Deletions cut 0 bases from V and 7 bases from J, with 10 bases between. CDR3 region: CAWSVKGDQPQHF. CDR3 sequence (DNA): TGTGCCTGGAGTGTAAAGGGGGACCAGCCCCAGCATTTT.

The V gene is TRBV28, the J gene TRBJ1-2, with TRBD1 as a possible D gene (6 bases). V lost 3 bases to trimming and J lost 0 bases, with 11 bases between them. Germline CDR1 reads MDHEN; CDR2 reads SYDVKM. The CDR3 contains 15 residues. In DNA, the CDR3 is TGTGCCAGCAGTTTCTCCGACAGGACTAACTATGGCTACACCTTC. Protein product: CASSFSDRTNYGYTF.

The chain's CDR3 is CASSQAGWNTIYF. The CDR3 DNA follows: TGTGCCAGCAGCCAAGCAGGGTGGAACACCATATATTTT. The J gene is TRBJ1-3, the V gene TRBV3-1 (or the pseudogene TRBV3-2), with D possibly being TRBD1 (5 bases). Deletions cut 1 base from V and 7 bases from J, with 8 bases between. This CDR3 region has 13 residues. Germline assignment: CDR1 LGHDT and CDR2 YNNKEL (reference sequence).

The chain links TRBV2 to TRBJ1-1; D might be TRBD1 (6 bases). This CDR3 has 13 residues. Germline CDR1 is SNHLY and CDR2 is FYNNEI. V lost 4 bases, J lost 4 bases, and 10 bases lay in between. In nucleotides, the CDR3 is TGTGCCAGCAGTGGGAACAGGGTCACTGAAGCTTTCTTT. It codes for CASSGNRVTEAFF.

The chain combines TRBV6-5 with TRBJ1-2; D unclear. CDR1 MNHEY and CDR2 SVGAGI come from the germline V gene. V dropped 0 bases and J dropped 2 bases, with 10 bases sitting between them. The CDR3 sequence is 15 residues long. The CDR3 sequence is CASSYSIQTNYGYTF. CDR3 DNA: TGTGCCAGCAGTTACTCGATTCAGACAAACTATGGCTACACCTTC.

This chain joins TRBV28 and TRBJ1-1; 8 nucleotides match TRBD1. V shed 7 bases, J shed 3 bases, and the junction held 7 bases outside the gene matches. Per the germline V gene, CDR1 is MDHEN and CDR2 is SYDVKM. The CDR3 consists of 14 residues. CDR3 amino acids: CASNAPGGHTEAFF. The CDR3 DNA reads TGTGCCAGCAACGCTCCAGGGGGCCACACTGAAGCTTTCTTT.

The gene calls are TRBV6-5 and TRBJ1-2; TRBD1 is a possible D gene (5 bases). The CDR3 spans 14 residues. Germline assignment: CDR1 MNHEY and CDR2 SVGAGI. V dropped 6 bases and J dropped 3 bases, with 14 bases sitting between them. The CDR3: CASRRGDSHYGYTF. The DNA for the CDR3 is TGTGCCAGCAGGCGGGGGGACTCCCACTATGGCTACACCTTC.

The rearrangement links TRBV6-5 to TRBJ1-3; perhaps TRBD1 as D (5 bases). Germline values: CDR1 MNHEY, CDR2 SVGAGI. This CDR3 is built from 14 residues. V lost 7 bases, J lost 2 bases, and 12 bases lay in between. This CDR3 is CASTPGGTGNTIYF. The CDR3 DNA reads as TGTGCCAGCACCCCGGGGGGTACTGGAAACACCATATATTTT.

This chain links TRBV21-1 with TRBJ2-5; no check of the table's D call, TRBD2, against the DNA was made. TRBV21-1 is labeled a pseudogene. This CDR3 has 15 amino acids. The CDR3 is CASSKPGGPRETQYF. The DNA of the CDR3 is TGTGCCAGCAGCAAACCGGGGGGGCCTAGAGAGACCCAGTACTTC.

This clone was counted only a few times. V gene TRBV11-2 combines with J gene TRBJ2-3; D may be TRBD1 (5 bases). Trimming removed 3 bases at V and 3 bases at J, with 10 bases between. Germline CDR1 SGHAT, CDR2 FQNNGV. This CDR3 has 14 amino acids. CDR3 coding DNA: TGTGCCAGCAGCTTTCGCAGGGAAACAGATACGCAGTATTTT. Translated, it gives CASSFRRETDTQYF. Together with reference TRBV11-2 and TRBJ2-3, the CDR3 gives the full variable domain: EAGVAQSPRYKIIEKRQSVAFWCNPISGHATLYWYQQILGQGPKLLIQFQNNGVVDDSQLPKDRFSAERLKGVDSTLKIQPAKLEDSAVYLCASSFRRETDTQYFGPGTRLTVL.

This sequence joins TRBV4-1 and TRBJ1-1; perhaps TRBD1 as D (5 bases). CDR3 length: 14 amino acids. From germline, CDR1 is MGHRA and CDR2 YSYEKL. The V end lost 0 bases, the J end lost 10 bases, and 15 bases lay between the germline ends. The CDR3 protein is CASSQDRGGPGAFF. DNA for the CDR3: TGCGCCAGCAGCCAAGATCGGGGGGGACCAGGAGCTTTCTTT.